This T cell receptor (beta chain) was profiled in a study of blood T cell repertoires in COVID-19. Overall study: Both acute and convalescent COVID-19 samples were obtained from the United States, Italy and Spain.

V was clipped by 4 bases and J by 8 bases, with 12 bases between them. Germline assignment: CDR1 SQVTM and CDR2 ANQGSEA. The CDR3 is made up of 12 amino acids. Authors' processing steps: Amplification with reference gene primers provided the estimates of nucleated cell counts. Sequencing was performed with immunoSEQ multiplex PCR; in TCRdb, only in-frame clones are kept and a portion is missing. V, J and clone size reflect that table, while D and trimming were determined from the DNA. The profile shows 68,000 or so clones, 85% to 90% of them singletons. The chain links TRBV29-1 to TRBJ2-1; no clear D gene. Sequencing was done on a sample of peripheral blood. The source is a man between 50 and 59 years old with acute or convalescent COVID-19. The CDR3 protein is CSVAVRGDEQFF. The CDR3 DNA is TGCAGCGTTGCAGTCCGAGGCGATGAGCAGTTCTTC.